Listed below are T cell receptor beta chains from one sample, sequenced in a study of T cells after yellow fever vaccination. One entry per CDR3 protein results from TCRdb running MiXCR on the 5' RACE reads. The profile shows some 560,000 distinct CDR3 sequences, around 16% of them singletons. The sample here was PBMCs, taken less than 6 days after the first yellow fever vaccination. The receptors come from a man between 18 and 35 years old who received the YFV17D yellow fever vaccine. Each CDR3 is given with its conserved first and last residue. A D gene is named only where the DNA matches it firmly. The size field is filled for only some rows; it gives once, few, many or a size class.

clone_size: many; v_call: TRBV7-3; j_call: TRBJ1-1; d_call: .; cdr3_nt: TGTGCCAGCAGCCCCCCGGGAGGGGCGAGTGAAGCTTTCTTT; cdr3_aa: CASSPPGGASEAFF
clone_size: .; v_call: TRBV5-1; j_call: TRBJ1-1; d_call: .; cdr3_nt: TGCGCCAGCAGCTTGGAGGGGACGAGCAACACTGAAGCTTTCTTT; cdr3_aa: CASSLEGTSNTEAFF
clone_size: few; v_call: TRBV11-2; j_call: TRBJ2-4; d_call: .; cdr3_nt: TGTGCCAGCAGCTTTGAGGGTGCGACCAAAAACATTCAGTACTTC; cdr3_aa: CASSFEGATKNIQYF
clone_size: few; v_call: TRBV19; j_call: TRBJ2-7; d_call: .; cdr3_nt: TGTGCCAGTAGTATCATCCAGGGAGCCGAGCAGTACTTC; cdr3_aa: CASSIIQGAEQYF
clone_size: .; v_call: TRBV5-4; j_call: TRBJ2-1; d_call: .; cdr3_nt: TGTGCCAGCAGCTGGCCCCCCGGGACTTCCTCCTACAATGAGCAGTTCTTC; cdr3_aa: CASSWPPGTSSYNEQFF
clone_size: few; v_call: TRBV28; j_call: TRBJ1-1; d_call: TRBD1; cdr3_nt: TGTGCCAGCAGTTTCCAGGGGGTGACGGCTTTCTTT; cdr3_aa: CASSFQGVTAFF
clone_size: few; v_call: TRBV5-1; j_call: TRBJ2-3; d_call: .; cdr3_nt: TGCGCCAGCCGTACAGCGCCTAGCACAGATACGCAGTATTTT; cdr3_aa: CASRTAPSTDTQYF
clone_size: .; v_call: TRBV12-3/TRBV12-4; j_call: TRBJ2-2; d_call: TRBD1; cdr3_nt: TGTGCCAGCAGTACCGGGACAGAGGGAAAGCTGTTTTTT; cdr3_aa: CASSTGTEGKLFF
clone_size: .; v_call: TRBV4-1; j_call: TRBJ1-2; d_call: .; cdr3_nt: TGCGCCAGCAGCCAAGATAGGGCAACCAACTATGGCTACACCTTC; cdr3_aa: CASSQDRATNYGYTF
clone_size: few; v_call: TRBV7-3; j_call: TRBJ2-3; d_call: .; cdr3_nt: TGTGCCAGCAGCTCTCCGGGGCAGGGTCGATCTATCGGAGATACGCAGTATTTT; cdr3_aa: CASSSPGQGRSIGDTQYF
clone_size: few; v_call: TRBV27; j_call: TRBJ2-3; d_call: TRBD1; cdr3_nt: TGTGCCAGCAGTTCGCTGGGACAGGGTTTGAATACGCAGTATTTT; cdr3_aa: CASSSLGQGLNTQYF
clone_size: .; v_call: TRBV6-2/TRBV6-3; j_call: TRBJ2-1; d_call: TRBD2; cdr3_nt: TGTGCCAGCAGTTACTCTCCGCTAGCGGGGACCCCGAGCTCCTACAATGAGCAGTTCTTC; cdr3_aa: CASSYSPLAGTPSSYNEQFF
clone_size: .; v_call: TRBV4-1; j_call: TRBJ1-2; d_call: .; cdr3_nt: TGCGCCAGCAGCCCAGATAGTCGCGAGGCGGTATATGGCTACACCTTC; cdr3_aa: CASSPDSREAVYGYTF
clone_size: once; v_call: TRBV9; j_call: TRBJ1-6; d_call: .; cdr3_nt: TGTGCCAGCAGCTTTCGGATGGGCTCACCCCTCCACTTT; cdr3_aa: CASSFRMGSPLHF
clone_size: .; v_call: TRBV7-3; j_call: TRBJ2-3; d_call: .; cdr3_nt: TGTGCCAGCGCTATGTCTAGGGACGCAGATACGCAGTATTTT; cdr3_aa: CASAMSRDADTQYF
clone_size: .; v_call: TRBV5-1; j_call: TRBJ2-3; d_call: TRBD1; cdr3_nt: TGCGCCAGCAGCTTGGAGACAGGGCCCACAGATACGCAGTATTTT; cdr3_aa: CASSLETGPTDTQYF
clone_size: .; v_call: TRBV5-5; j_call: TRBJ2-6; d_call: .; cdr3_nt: TGTGCCAGCAGCTCGGTAGGGGCCAACGTCCTGACTTTC; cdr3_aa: CASSSVGANVLTF
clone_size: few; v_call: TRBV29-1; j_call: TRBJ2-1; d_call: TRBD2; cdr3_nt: TGCAGCGTGGGGGCTAGCGGGGTCCCCTACAATGAGCAGTTCTTC; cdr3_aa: CSVGASGVPYNEQFF
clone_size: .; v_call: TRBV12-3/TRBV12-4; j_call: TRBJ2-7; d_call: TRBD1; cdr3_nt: TGTGCCAGCAGTTTAGTAGGGGGACAGGGGGTTTCGGACGAGCAGTACTTC; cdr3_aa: CASSLVGGQGVSDEQYF
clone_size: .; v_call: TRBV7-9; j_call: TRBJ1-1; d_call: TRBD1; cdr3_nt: TGTGCCAGCAGCGCCCGGGACAGGTCACCTGAAGCTTTCTTT; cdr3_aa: CASSARDRSPEAFF
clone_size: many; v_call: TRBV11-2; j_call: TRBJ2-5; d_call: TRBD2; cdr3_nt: TGTGCCAGCAGCCAGACTAGCGGGGGTGGTGAGACCCAGTACTTC; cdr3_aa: CASSQTSGGGETQYF
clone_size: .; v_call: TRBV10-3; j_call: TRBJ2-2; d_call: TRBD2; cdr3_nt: TGTGCCATCAGTGAGCTGACTAGCGGGGATAACACCGGGGAGCTGTTTTTT; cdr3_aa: CAISELTSGDNTGELFF
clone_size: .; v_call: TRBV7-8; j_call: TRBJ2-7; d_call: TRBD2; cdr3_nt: TGTGCCAGCAGCTCACCTACTAGCGGGGGGCCCTACGAGCAGTACTTC; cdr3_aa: CASSSPTSGGPYEQYF
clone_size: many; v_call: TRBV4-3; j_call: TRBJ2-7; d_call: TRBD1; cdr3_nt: TGCGCCAGCAGCCAAGATCGGGGGACAGGGGAGGGCGAGCAGTACTTC; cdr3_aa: CASSQDRGTGEGEQYF
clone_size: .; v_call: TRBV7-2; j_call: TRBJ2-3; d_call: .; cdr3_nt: TGTGCCAGCAGCTTAGTTGGGGCTCAACTCTGGACAGATACGCAGTATTTT; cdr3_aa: CASSLVGAQLWTDTQYF
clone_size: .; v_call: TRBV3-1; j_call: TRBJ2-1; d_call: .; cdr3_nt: TGTGCCAGCAGCCAGGGGATTCCGACCTACAATGAGCAGTTCTTC; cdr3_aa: CASSQGIPTYNEQFF
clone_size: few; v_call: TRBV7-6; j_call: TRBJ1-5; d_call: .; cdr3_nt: TGTGCCAGCAGTTCGGGCCCAAACAGCAATCAGCCCCAGCATTTT; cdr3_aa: CASSSGPNSNQPQHF
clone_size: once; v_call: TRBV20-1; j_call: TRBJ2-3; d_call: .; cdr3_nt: TGCAGTGCCGAAGCGTTTCCCACAGATACGCAGTATTTT; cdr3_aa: CSAEAFPTDTQYF
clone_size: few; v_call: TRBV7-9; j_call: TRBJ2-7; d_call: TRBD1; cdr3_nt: TGTGCCAGCAGTTCCGGGACAGGGTACGAGCAGTACTTC; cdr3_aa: CASSSGTGYEQYF
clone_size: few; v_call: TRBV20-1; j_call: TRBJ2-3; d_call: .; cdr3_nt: TGCAGTGCTAGCGGGGGGCCACCCAATACGCAGTATTTT; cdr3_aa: CSASGGPPNTQYF
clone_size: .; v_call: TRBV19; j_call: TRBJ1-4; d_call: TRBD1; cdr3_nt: TGTGCCAGTAGTCAACCGGGACAGGCGGATGGAAAACTGTTTTTT; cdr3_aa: CASSQPGQADGKLFF
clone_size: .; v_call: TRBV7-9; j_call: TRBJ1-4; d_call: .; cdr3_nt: TGTGCCAGCAGCCCTCTGCTCGGGCGAAGGGAAAAACTGTTTTTT; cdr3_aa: CASSPLLGRREKLFF
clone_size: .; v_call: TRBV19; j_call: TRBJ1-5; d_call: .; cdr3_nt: TGTGCCAGTAGTATGAAGGGGATTCAGCCCCAGCATTTT; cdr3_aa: CASSMKGIQPQHF
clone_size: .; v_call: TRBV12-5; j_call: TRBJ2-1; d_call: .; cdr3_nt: TGTGCTAGTGGTTTTCTTCGTAGGTCAGGCACCTACAATGAGCAGTTCTTC; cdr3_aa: CASGFLRRSGTYNEQFF
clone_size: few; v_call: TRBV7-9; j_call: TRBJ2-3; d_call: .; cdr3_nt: TGTGCCAGCAGCTTTGGAGGCCAAACCGGGGATACGCAGTATTTT; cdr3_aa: CASSFGGQTGDTQYF
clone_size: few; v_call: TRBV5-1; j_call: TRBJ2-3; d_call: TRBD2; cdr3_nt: TGCGCCAGCAGCCCCCGTAGGGGTAGCGGGGGGCCAATCACAGATACGCAGTATTTT; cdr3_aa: CASSPRRGSGGPITDTQYF
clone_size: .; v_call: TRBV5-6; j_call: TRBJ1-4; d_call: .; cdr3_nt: TGTGCCAGCAGCTTGATGAGGGAGTCTAATGAAAAACTGTTTTTT; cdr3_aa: CASSLMRESNEKLFF
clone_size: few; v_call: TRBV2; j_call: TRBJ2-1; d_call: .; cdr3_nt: TGTGCCAGCAGTGATAGGTGGGGGGGCCTGGATGAGCAGTTCTTC; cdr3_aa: CASSDRWGGLDEQFF
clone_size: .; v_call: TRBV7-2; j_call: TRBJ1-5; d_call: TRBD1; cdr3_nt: TGTGCCAGCAGCTCGCGTACAGGGGTCAATCAGCCCCAGCATTTT; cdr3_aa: CASSSRTGVNQPQHF
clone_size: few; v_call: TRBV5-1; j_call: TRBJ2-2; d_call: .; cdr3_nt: TGCGCCAGCAGCTTGGCCCTCGGCAGGACGAACACCGGGGAGCTGTTTTTT; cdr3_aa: CASSLALGRTNTGELFF
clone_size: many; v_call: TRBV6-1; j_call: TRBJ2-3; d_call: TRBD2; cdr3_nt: TGTGCCAGCAGCCGACTAGCAGGAGATACGCAGTATTTT; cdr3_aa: CASSRLAGDTQYF
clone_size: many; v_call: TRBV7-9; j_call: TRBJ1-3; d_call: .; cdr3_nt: TGTGCCAGCAGCTTTTCCGGGCCTCGAGTCACCATATATTTT; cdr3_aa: CASSFSGPRVTIYF
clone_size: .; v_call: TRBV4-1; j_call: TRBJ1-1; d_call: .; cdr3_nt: TGCGCCAGCAGCCCGTCCAGGGTGCCGGTCACTGAAGCTTTCTTT; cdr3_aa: CASSPSRVPVTEAFF
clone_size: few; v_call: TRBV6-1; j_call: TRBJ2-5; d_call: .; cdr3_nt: TGTGCCAGCAGGCCCCTATTGGCCTTAGGGGAGACCCAGTACTTC; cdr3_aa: CASRPLLALGETQYF
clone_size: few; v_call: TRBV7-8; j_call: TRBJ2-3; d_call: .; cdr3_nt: TGTGCCAGCAGCTCAGAGACCGCAACGTACACAGATACGCAGTATTTT; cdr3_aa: CASSSETATYTDTQYF
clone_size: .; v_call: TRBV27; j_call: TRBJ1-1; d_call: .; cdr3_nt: TGTGCCAGCAGGGGAAGTGGGGCCAGAGGGATGACTGAAGCTTTCTTT; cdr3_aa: CASRGSGARGMTEAFF